This note documents a single T cell receptor beta chain sequence. Its specificity is unknown. The sample belongs to a study of OX40 agonist ivuxolimab in advanced cancers. Across the whole study: Earlier anti-PD-1, anti-PD-L1 or anti-CTLA-4 therapy was permitted; over 35% had received some. Three patients responded partially, comprising one with hepatocellular carcinoma and two with cutaneous melanoma.

Study results and limitations: The study observed clonal expansion of CD4+ and CD8+ blood T cells by week 6 at 0.1 to 3.0 mg/kg. Expanded clones were, on average, more numerous among CD8+ T cells than CD4+.

TCRdb keeps only in-frame clones here, not all; method: immunoSEQ multiplex PCR. The profile shows about 35,000 clones, about 80% of them singletons. Looked up from germline, CDR1 is SGHNT and CDR2 is YYREEE (reference sequence). Trimming stripped 1 base from V and 4 bases from J, with 9 bases between. CDR3 length: 13 residues. The receptor was isolated from an adult with an advanced solid tumor such as melanoma, head and neck, liver or kidney cancer. The V call is TRBV5-4, the J call TRBJ2-7; D unresolved. The sample in question was CD4+ or CD8+ T cells sorted from blood, obtained in a trial of the OX40 agonist ivuxolimab. Written as DNA, the CDR3 is TGTGCCAGCAGCTTGCCGGGTATTTACGAGCAGTACTTC. Its translation: CASSLPGIYEQYF.